The source of this T cell receptor (beta chain) is a study of blood T cell repertoires in COVID-19. TCRdb keeps only in-frame clones here, not all; method: immunoSEQ multiplex PCR. The sample holds approximately 330,000 clones, approximately 90% seen once. Trimming shortened V by 7 bases and J by 4 bases, and 13 bases separated the two germline ends. The CDR3 length is 13 residues. Patients in Seattle were enrolled during active infection, then followed longitudinally. The sample comprised peripheral blood. This chain joins TRBV12-3 or TRBV12-4 and TRBJ1-1; D might be TRBD1 (5 bases). This sequence was found in a young man with COVID-19, enrolled during active disease. CDR3 nucleotides: TGTGCCAGCACCCTACGCAGGGTCACTGAAGCTTTCTTT. This codes for CASTLRRVTEAFF.